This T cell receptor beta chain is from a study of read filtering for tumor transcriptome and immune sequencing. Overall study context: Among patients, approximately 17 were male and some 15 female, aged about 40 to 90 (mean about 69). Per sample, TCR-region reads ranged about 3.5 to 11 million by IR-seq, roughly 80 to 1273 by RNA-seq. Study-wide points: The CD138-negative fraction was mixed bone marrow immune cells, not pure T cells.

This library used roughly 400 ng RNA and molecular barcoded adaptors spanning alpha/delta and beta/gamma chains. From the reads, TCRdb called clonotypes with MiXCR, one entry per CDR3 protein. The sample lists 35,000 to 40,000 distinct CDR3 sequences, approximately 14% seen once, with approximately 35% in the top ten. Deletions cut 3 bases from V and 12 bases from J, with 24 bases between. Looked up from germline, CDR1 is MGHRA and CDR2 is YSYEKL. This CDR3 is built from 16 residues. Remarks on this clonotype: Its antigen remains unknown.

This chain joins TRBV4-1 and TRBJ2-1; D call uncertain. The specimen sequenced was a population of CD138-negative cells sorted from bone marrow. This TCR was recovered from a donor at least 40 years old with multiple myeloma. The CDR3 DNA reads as TGCGCCAGCAGCCAGGTTTCGGGTAATAAGTACGATGCGCAGTTCTTC. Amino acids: CASSQVSGNKYDAQFF.